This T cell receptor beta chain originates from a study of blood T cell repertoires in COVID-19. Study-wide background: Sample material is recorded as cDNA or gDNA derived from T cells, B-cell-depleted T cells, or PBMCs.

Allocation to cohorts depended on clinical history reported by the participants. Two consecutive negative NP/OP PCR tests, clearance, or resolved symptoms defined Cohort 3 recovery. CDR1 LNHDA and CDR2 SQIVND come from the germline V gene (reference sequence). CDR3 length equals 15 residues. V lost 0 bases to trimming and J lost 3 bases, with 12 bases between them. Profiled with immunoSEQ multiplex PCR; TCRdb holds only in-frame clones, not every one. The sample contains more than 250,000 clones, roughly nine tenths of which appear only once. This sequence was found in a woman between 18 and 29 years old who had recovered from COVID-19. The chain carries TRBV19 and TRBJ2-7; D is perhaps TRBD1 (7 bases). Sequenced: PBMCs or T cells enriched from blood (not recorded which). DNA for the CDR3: TGTGCCAGTAGTATAGAAGACAGGGAGGTCTACGAGCAGTACTTC. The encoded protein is CASSIEDREVYEQYF.